This is a list of T cell receptor beta chains from one sample in a study of Tregs in tolerant kidney transplant recipients. Clones were sequenced by immunoSEQ multiplex PCR, and TCRdb holds only the in-frame ones, with some missing. The repertoire holds under 300,000 clones, with 65% to 85% as singletons. Material for sequencing was CD4+ T cells from blood. The source of these receptors is a human donor in good health. CDR3s include the opening cysteine and the closing phenylalanine or tryptophan. Each record gives: D gene, clone size, V gene, CDR3 length, J gene, CDR3 DNA, CDR3 protein. D genes are given only for firm matches. Clone sizes are given selectively: once, few, many, or a class where the clone is expanded.

D gene: -
clone size: -
V gene: TRBV18
CDR3 length: 16
J gene: TRBJ2-1
CDR3 DNA: TGTGCCAGCTCACCACTTGCAGGCAGCTCCTACAATGAGCAGTTCTTC
CDR3 protein: CASSPLAGSSYNEQFF

D gene: TRBD2
clone size: few
V gene: TRBV7-3
CDR3 length: 15
J gene: TRBJ2-2
CDR3 DNA: TGTGCCAGCAGCTTTTACCCTCGTGGTAGCGGGAGGCTGTTTTTT
CDR3 protein: CASSFYPRGSGRLFF

D gene: -
clone size: -
V gene: TRBV5-4
CDR3 length: 15
J gene: TRBJ2-7
CDR3 DNA: TGTGCCAGCAGCTTGGCCGGGGGTTTCGCCTACGAGCAGTACTTC
CDR3 protein: CASSLAGGFAYEQYF

D gene: -
clone size: -
V gene: TRBV7-7
CDR3 length: 15
J gene: TRBJ1-3
CDR3 DNA: TGTGCCAGCAGCTTATCCCCCAAGGCCGAGAACACCATATATTTT
CDR3 protein: CASSLSPKAENTIYF

D gene: -
clone size: once
V gene: TRBV7-2
CDR3 length: 14
J gene: TRBJ2-3
CDR3 DNA: TGTGCCAGCAGCGTCGGGGGGCCGCCAGATACGCAGTATTTT
CDR3 protein: CASSVGGPPDTQYF

D gene: TRBD2
clone size: -
V gene: TRBV30
CDR3 length: 15
J gene: TRBJ2-3
CDR3 DNA: TGTGCCTGGAGGCAGGGACTAGCGGTCACAGATACGCAGTATTTT
CDR3 protein: CAWRQGLAVTDTQYF

D gene: TRBD2
clone size: -
V gene: TRBV5-1
CDR3 length: 15
J gene: TRBJ2-7
CDR3 DNA: TGCGCCAGCAAGGGACTAGCGGGTAACTCCTACGAGCAGTACTTC
CDR3 protein: CASKGLAGNSYEQYF

D gene: -
clone size: -
V gene: TRBV19
CDR3 length: 14
J gene: TRBJ1-2
CDR3 DNA: TGTGCCAGTAGTATTAGGGACCCTAACTATGGCTACACCTTC
CDR3 protein: CASSIRDPNYGYTF

D gene: -
clone size: few
V gene: TRBV7-9
CDR3 length: 14
J gene: TRBJ1-2
CDR3 DNA: TGTGCCAGCAGCTTAGAGGTGGCAGTCTATGGCTACACCTTC
CDR3 protein: CASSLEVAVYGYTF

D gene: -
clone size: -
V gene: TRBV19
CDR3 length: 12
J gene: TRBJ1-2
CDR3 DNA: TGTGCCAGTAGTACAGTAGATTTTGGCTACACCTTC
CDR3 protein: CASSTVDFGYTF

D gene: -
clone size: once
V gene: TRBV2
CDR3 length: 15
J gene: TRBJ2-7
CDR3 DNA: TGTGCCAGCTCTCCTAGAGAGGGTACACTCTACGAGCAGTACTTC
CDR3 protein: CASSPREGTLYEQYF

D gene: -
clone size: -
V gene: TRBV5-5
CDR3 length: 14
J gene: TRBJ2-5
CDR3 DNA: TGTGCCAGCAGCTTGGCCGCTAGTCAAGAGACCCAGTACTTC
CDR3 protein: CASSLAASQETQYF

D gene: -
clone size: -
V gene: TRBV30
CDR3 length: 11
J gene: TRBJ1-1
CDR3 DNA: TGTGCCTGGAGTACCCGTCCTGAAGCTTTCTTT
CDR3 protein: CAWSTRPEAFF

D gene: -
clone size: once
V gene: TRBV7-9
CDR3 length: 13
J gene: TRBJ2-7
CDR3 DNA: TGTGCCAGCAGCTTAGCGGGGGGAGGCGAGCAGTACTTC
CDR3 protein: CASSLAGGGEQYF

D gene: TRBD2
clone size: -
V gene: TRBV4-2
CDR3 length: 17
J gene: TRBJ2-7
CDR3 DNA: TGTGCCAGCAGCCAAGGGATACTAGCGGCCACTTCCTACGAGCAGTACTTC
CDR3 protein: CASSQGILAATSYEQYF

D gene: -
clone size: -
V gene: TRBV7-9
CDR3 length: 11
J gene: TRBJ1-2
CDR3 DNA: TGTGCCAGCAGCTTTAGCTATGGCTACACCTTC
CDR3 protein: CASSFSYGYTF

D gene: -
clone size: -
V gene: TRBV30
CDR3 length: 15
J gene: TRBJ2-3
CDR3 DNA: TGTGCCTGGAGTGTTGGTGGGACATCCACAGATACGCAGTATTTT
CDR3 protein: CAWSVGGTSTDTQYF

D gene: -
clone size: -
V gene: TRBV6-1
CDR3 length: 14
J gene: TRBJ2-7
CDR3 DNA: TGTGCCAGCAGTTTCCGGGACGGATCCTACGAGCAGTACTTC
CDR3 protein: CASSFRDGSYEQYF

D gene: -
clone size: -
V gene: TRBV27
CDR3 length: 14
J gene: TRBJ2-7
CDR3 DNA: TGTGCCAGCAGTTTTGAGCGGGTACCCTACGAGCAGTACTTC
CDR3 protein: CASSFERVPYEQYF

D gene: -
clone size: -
V gene: TRBV18
CDR3 length: 14
J gene: TRBJ2-3
CDR3 DNA: TGTGCCAGCTCACCAACCAGGGATACAGATACGCAGTATTTT
CDR3 protein: CASSPTRDTDTQYF

D gene: -
clone size: -
V gene: TRBV29-1
CDR3 length: 12
J gene: TRBJ1-1
CDR3 DNA: TGCAGCGTTGTGGGGGGCCACACTGAAGCTTTCTTT
CDR3 protein: CSVVGGHTEAFF

D gene: -
clone size: -
V gene: TRBV5-1
CDR3 length: 13
J gene: TRBJ1-2
CDR3 DNA: TGCGCCAGCAGCTTGGCGGCTAACTATGGCTACACCTTC
CDR3 protein: CASSLAANYGYTF

D gene: -
clone size: -
V gene: TRBV7-2
CDR3 length: 12
J gene: TRBJ2-2
CDR3 DNA: TGTGCCGAATGGGGGGATTTTGGGGAGCTGTTTTTT
CDR3 protein: CAEWGDFGELFF

D gene: -
clone size: -
V gene: TRBV6-1
CDR3 length: 15
J gene: TRBJ1-5
CDR3 DNA: TGTGCCAGCAGTGAGGGCATGGGTGGCAATCAGCCCCAGCATTTT
CDR3 protein: CASSEGMGGNQPQHF

D gene: -
clone size: -
V gene: TRBV6-5
CDR3 length: 14
J gene: TRBJ1-1
CDR3 DNA: TGTGCCAGCACCGCCCCGGGGGGATTCAGGGAAGCTTTCTTT
CDR3 protein: CASTAPGGFREAFF

D gene: TRBD1
clone size: -
V gene: TRBV6-5
CDR3 length: 15
J gene: TRBJ2-4
CDR3 DNA: TGTGCCAGCACTCGGACAGGACTGGGCGAAAACATTCAGTACTTC
CDR3 protein: CASTRTGLGENIQYF

D gene: -
clone size: once
V gene: TRBV2
CDR3 length: 16
J gene: TRBJ1-5
CDR3 DNA: TGTGCCAGCAGTGAAACGCGGGGCGCGGGCAATCAGCCCCAGCATTTT
CDR3 protein: CASSETRGAGNQPQHF

D gene: TRBD2
clone size: -
V gene: TRBV7-9
CDR3 length: 17
J gene: TRBJ2-5
CDR3 DNA: TGTGCCAGCAGCCCCGGAGATCTAGCGGGGGGTAAAGAGACCCAGTACTTC
CDR3 protein: CASSPGDLAGGKETQYF

D gene: TRBD1
clone size: -
V gene: TRBV11-2
CDR3 length: 15
J gene: TRBJ2-7
CDR3 DNA: TGTGCCAGCAGCCAGAGGCTAGGGGGCCTCTACGAGCAGTACTTC
CDR3 protein: CASSQRLGGLYEQYF

D gene: TRBD2
clone size: -
V gene: TRBV18
CDR3 length: 16
J gene: TRBJ2-5
CDR3 DNA: TGTGCCAGCTCACCCTCCGTGGGCGGGAGATTGAAGACCCAGTACTTC
CDR3 protein: CASSPSVGGRLKTQYF

D gene: -
clone size: -
V gene: TRBV15
CDR3 length: 16
J gene: TRBJ1-4
CDR3 DNA: TGTGCCACCAGCAGAGATCTCGGCAGAAGTAATGAAAAACTGTTTTTT
CDR3 protein: CATSRDLGRSNEKLFF

D gene: -
clone size: -
V gene: TRBV4-2
CDR3 length: 15
J gene: TRBJ2-1
CDR3 DNA: TGTGCCAGCAGCCAAGACTGGGGCTCCTACAATGAGCAGTTCTTC
CDR3 protein: CASSQDWGSYNEQFF

D gene: -
clone size: -
V gene: TRBV5-1
CDR3 length: 13
J gene: TRBJ2-7
CDR3 DNA: TGCGCCAGCAGATCAGCGGGCGGCTACGAGCAGTACTTC
CDR3 protein: CASRSAGGYEQYF

D gene: -
clone size: -
V gene: TRBV18
CDR3 length: 15
J gene: TRBJ2-1
CDR3 DNA: TGTGCCAGCTCACCACGGGCACAAACCTACAATGAGCAGTTCTTC
CDR3 protein: CASSPRAQTYNEQFF

D gene: -
clone size: -
V gene: TRBV5-8
CDR3 length: 15
J gene: TRBJ2-3
CDR3 DNA: TGTGCCAGCAGCTTGGGGGCGGGGTACACAGATACGCAGTATTTT
CDR3 protein: CASSLGAGYTDTQYF

D gene: TRBD1
clone size: -
V gene: TRBV6-6
CDR3 length: 15
J gene: TRBJ2-4
CDR3 DNA: TGTGCCAGCAGAGCCCAGGGACAGGGGTCAGACATTCAGTACTTC
CDR3 protein: CASRAQGQGSDIQYF

D gene: -
clone size: once
V gene: TRBV19
CDR3 length: 16
J gene: TRBJ1-5
CDR3 DNA: TGTGCCAGTAGTAAAGGACGGATACAAAACAATCAGCCCCAGCATTTT
CDR3 protein: CASSKGRIQNNQPQHF

D gene: TRBD2
clone size: few
V gene: TRBV30
CDR3 length: 20
J gene: TRBJ2-1
CDR3 DNA: TGTGCCTGGAGCGCCGCGAAGGGGAGACTAGCGGGGGGGACGAGCAATGAGCAGTTCTTC
CDR3 protein: CAWSAAKGRLAGGTSNEQFF

D gene: -
clone size: -
V gene: TRBV19
CDR3 length: 14
J gene: TRBJ1-1
CDR3 DNA: TGTGCCAGTAAAGGGGCCTTCGTGGACACTGAAGCTTTCTTT
CDR3 protein: CASKGAFVDTEAFF

D gene: TRBD2
clone size: -
V gene: TRBV9
CDR3 length: 14
J gene: TRBJ2-7
CDR3 DNA: TGTGCCAGCAGCGTAGTGGCTAGCGGATACGAGCAGTACTTC
CDR3 protein: CASSVVASGYEQYF

D gene: -
clone size: -
V gene: TRBV18
CDR3 length: 17
J gene: TRBJ1-4
CDR3 DNA: TGTGCCAGCTCACGAAAAGCGGCGGGGGCGCGGGACGAAAAACTGTTTTTT
CDR3 protein: CASSRKAAGARDEKLFF

D gene: -
clone size: -
V gene: TRBV7-9
CDR3 length: 13
J gene: TRBJ2-5
CDR3 DNA: TGTGCCAGCAGCTTAGCCTACCAAGAGACCCAGTACTTC
CDR3 protein: CASSLAYQETQYF

D gene: TRBD1
clone size: -
V gene: TRBV12-5
CDR3 length: 14
J gene: TRBJ2-1
CDR3 DNA: TGTGCTAGTGGCCCGGACAGGGGGGACAATGAGCAGTTCTTC
CDR3 protein: CASGPDRGDNEQFF

D gene: TRBD2
clone size: -
V gene: TRBV5-1
CDR3 length: 15
J gene: TRBJ2-1
CDR3 DNA: TGCGCCAGCAGCATCATAGCGGGAGGGCCCGATGAGCAGTTCTTC
CDR3 protein: CASSIIAGGPDEQFF

D gene: TRBD1
clone size: few
V gene: TRBV7-9
CDR3 length: 15
J gene: TRBJ1-5
CDR3 DNA: TGTGCCAGCAGCCCCAGGGGGACAGGGGATCAGCCCCAGCATTTT
CDR3 protein: CASSPRGTGDQPQHF

D gene: TRBD1
clone size: -
V gene: TRBV2
CDR3 length: 17
J gene: TRBJ2-5
CDR3 DNA: TGTGCCAGCAGCTATAGCCCCCTACAGGGGTACCAAGAGACCCAGTACTTC
CDR3 protein: CASSYSPLQGYQETQYF

D gene: -
clone size: -
V gene: TRBV29-1
CDR3 length: 14
J gene: TRBJ2-7
CDR3 DNA: TGCAGCGTTTCGGGTGGCCAGGGCGGGTTCGAGCAGTACTTC
CDR3 protein: CSVSGGQGGFEQYF

D gene: -
clone size: -
V gene: TRBV7-6
CDR3 length: 16
J gene: TRBJ1-3
CDR3 DNA: TGTGCCAGCAGCTTACGCACGGCGACCTCTGGAAACACCATATATTTT
CDR3 protein: CASSLRTATSGNTIYF

D gene: -
clone size: -
V gene: TRBV19
CDR3 length: 13
J gene: TRBJ1-5
CDR3 DNA: TGTGCCAGTGGAACGGGTCACAATCAGCCCCAGCATTTT
CDR3 protein: CASGTGHNQPQHF

D gene: -
clone size: -
V gene: TRBV5-1
CDR3 length: 13
J gene: TRBJ1-4
CDR3 DNA: TGTGCCAGCAGCCCCGTAGGAAACGGAAAACTGTTTTTT
CDR3 protein: CASSPVGNGKLFF

D gene: TRBD2
clone size: few
V gene: TRBV6-1
CDR3 length: 14
J gene: TRBJ2-1
CDR3 DNA: TGTGCCAGCAGGTTAGCGGGAGCCTACAATGAGCAGTTCTTC
CDR3 protein: CASRLAGAYNEQFF

D gene: TRBD1
clone size: once
V gene: TRBV25-1
CDR3 length: 15
J gene: TRBJ2-2
CDR3 DNA: TGTGCCAGCTACGACAGGGGGCGAAGAACCGGGGAGCTGTTTTTT
CDR3 protein: CASYDRGRRTGELFF

D gene: -
clone size: once
V gene: TRBV14
CDR3 length: 16
J gene: TRBJ2-3
CDR3 DNA: TGTGCCAGCAGCCAAGATACAATTGCTAGCACAGATACGCAGTATTTT
CDR3 protein: CASSQDTIASTDTQYF

D gene: -
clone size: -
V gene: TRBV6-5
CDR3 length: 14
J gene: TRBJ1-4
CDR3 DNA: TGTGCCAGCAGCTTATCACGGTGGAAGGAAAAACTGTTTTTT
CDR3 protein: CASSLSRWKEKLFF

D gene: TRBD2
clone size: -
V gene: TRBV10-1
CDR3 length: 15
J gene: TRBJ2-3
CDR3 DNA: TGCGCCAGCAGTGACGTCTTGGGGGGGACAGATACGCAGTATTTT
CDR3 protein: CASSDVLGGTDTQYF